This T cell receptor beta chain was recorded in a study of blood T cell repertoires in COVID-19. Clones were read by immunoSEQ multiplex PCR, and TCRdb kept only the in-frame ones, dropping some. The sample holds some 30,000 clones, 87% seen once. The CDR3 has 15 amino acids. V lost 0 bases to trimming and J lost 2 bases, with 10 bases between them. Germline loops: CDR1 MGHRA, CDR2 YSYEKL. The chain is built from TRBV4-1 and TRBJ1-2; D gene unclear. Sequencing was performed on peripheral blood. This receptor was obtained from a human donor in a cohort sampled during active COVID-19. The CDR3 bases are TGCGCCAGCAGCCAAGACTGGGCGAAAAACTATGGCTACACCTTC. The encoded protein is CASSQDWAKNYGYTF.